This T cell receptor (beta chain) originates from a study of blood T cell repertoires in COVID-19. Study-wide context: There were acute and convalescent COVID-19 samples, and they came from the United States, Italy and Spain. T cells, B-cell-depleted T cells, or PBMCs provided the cDNA or gDNA that served as material.

This clone has more than one count but fewer than ten. Seattle patients were enrolled while actively infected and followed longitudinally. In the original processing: Amplification of reference gene primers provided the estimated nucleated cell counts. Generated by immunoSEQ multiplex PCR, the TCRdb table keeps only in-frame clones and is missing some. D and trimming were read from the DNA, whereas the V and J calls and clone size are those reported in that table. The sample holds approximately 290,000 clones, about 85% seen once. Sequencing used peripheral blood. The clonotype comes from a human donor with COVID-19, enrolled during active disease. The donor label of this sample is uncertain.

The CDR3 DNA is TGTGCCAGCAGTCCCTGGGACAGGTCCTGGACAGATACGCAGTATTTT. This gives the protein CASSPWDRSWTDTQYF. V gene TRBV28 combines with J gene TRBJ2-3; 8 bases are shared with TRBD1. The J segment lost 3 bases and the V segment lost 5 bases, leaving 10 bases of the junction unmatched. The germline CDR1 and CDR2 sequences are MDHEN and SYDVKM. The CDR3 sequence is 16 residues long.